Many counts were recorded for the clone carrying this TCR beta chain. A single record per CDR3 protein comes from TCRdb applying MiXCR to the 5' RACE reads. The sample yields over 55,000 distinct CDR3 sequences, about 16% seen once. Germline V gene data show CDR1 as SGHDT and CDR2 as YYEEEE. The V and J ends lost 3 bases and 8 bases respectively, with 23 bases between them. The CDR3 is 16 residues long. This sample is drawn from a study of HIV-infected patients and healthy controls. Sequenced input: CD4+ T cells from blood. The chain couples TRBV5-6 to TRBJ1-2; D is possibly TRBD1 (6 bases). The receptor was derived from a human donor in good health. CDR3 sequence: CASSSYTGTPGRGYTF. CDR3 nucleotide sequence: TGTGCCAGCAGCTCCTACACCGGGACACCCGGAAGAGGCTACACCTTC.